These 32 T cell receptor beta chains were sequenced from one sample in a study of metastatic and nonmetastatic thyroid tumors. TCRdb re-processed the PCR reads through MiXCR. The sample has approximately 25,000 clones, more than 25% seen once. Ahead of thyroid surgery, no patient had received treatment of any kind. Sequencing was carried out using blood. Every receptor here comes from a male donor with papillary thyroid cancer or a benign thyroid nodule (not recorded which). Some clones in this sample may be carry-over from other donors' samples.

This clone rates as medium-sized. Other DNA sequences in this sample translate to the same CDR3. The CDR3 nucleotides read TGTGCCAGCAGTTTAGCGGGGGAGCAGTACTTC. This gives the protein CASSLAGEQYF. The V gene is TRBV12-3 or TRBV12-4, the J gene TRBJ2-7, with D hard to call. This CDR3 is 11 amino acids long. V was shortened by 0 bases and J by 7 bases, with 4 bases between the two germline ends.

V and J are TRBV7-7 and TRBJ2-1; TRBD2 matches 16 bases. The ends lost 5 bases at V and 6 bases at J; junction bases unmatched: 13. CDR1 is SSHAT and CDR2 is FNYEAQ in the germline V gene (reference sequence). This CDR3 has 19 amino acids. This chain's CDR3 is CASSPDNGTSGRVINEQFF. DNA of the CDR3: TGTGCCAGCAGCCCTGACAACGGGACTAGCGGGAGGGTTATCAATGAGCAGTTCTTC.

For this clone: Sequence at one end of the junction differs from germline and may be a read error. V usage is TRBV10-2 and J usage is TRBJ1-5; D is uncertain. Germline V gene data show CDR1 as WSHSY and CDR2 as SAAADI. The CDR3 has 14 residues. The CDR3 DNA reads TGCGCCAGCCGAAGGCATGCACGCAATCAGCCCCATCATTTT. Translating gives CASRRHARNQPHHF.

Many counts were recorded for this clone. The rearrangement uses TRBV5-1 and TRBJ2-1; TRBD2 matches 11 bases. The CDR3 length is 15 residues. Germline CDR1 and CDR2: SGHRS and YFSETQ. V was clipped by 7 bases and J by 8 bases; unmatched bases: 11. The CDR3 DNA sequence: TGCGCCAGCGTCCTAGGGACTAGCGGAGTCGATGAGCAGTTCTTC. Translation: CASVLGTSGVDEQFF.

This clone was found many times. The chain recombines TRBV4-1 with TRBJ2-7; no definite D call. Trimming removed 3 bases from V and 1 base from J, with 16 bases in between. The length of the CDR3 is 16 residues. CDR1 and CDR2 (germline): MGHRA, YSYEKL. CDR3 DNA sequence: TGCGCCAGCAGCCACCCCGCGAGATCGGTATCCTACGAGCAGTACTTC. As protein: CASSHPARSVSYEQYF.

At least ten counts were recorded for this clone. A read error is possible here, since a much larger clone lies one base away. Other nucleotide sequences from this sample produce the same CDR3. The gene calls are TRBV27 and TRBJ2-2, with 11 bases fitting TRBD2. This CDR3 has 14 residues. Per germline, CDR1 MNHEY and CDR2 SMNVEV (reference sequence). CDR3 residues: CASTQLAGAGELFF. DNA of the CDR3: TGTGCCAGCACCCAACTAGCGGGAGCCGGGGAGCTGTTCTTT.

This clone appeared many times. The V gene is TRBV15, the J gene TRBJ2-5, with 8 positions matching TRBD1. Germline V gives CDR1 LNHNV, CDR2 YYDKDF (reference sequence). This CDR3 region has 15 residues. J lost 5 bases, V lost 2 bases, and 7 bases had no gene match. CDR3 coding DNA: TGTGCCACCAGCAGACAGACAGGGGAAGGGGAGACCCAGTACTTC. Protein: CATSRQTGEGETQYF.

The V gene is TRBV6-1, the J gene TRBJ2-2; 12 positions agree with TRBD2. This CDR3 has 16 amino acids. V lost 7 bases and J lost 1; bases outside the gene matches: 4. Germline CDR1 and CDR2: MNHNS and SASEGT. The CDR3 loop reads CASTRGLAGNTGELFF. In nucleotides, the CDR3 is TGTGCCAGCACCAGGGGACTAGCGGGGAACACCGGGGAGCTGTTTTTT.

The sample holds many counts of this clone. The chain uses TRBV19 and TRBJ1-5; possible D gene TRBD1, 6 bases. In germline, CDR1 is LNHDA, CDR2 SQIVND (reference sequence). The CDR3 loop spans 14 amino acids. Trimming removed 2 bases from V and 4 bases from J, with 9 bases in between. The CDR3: CASSIRDTNQPQHF. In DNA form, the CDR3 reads TGTGCCAGTAGTATAAGGGACACTAATCAGCCCCAGCATTTT.

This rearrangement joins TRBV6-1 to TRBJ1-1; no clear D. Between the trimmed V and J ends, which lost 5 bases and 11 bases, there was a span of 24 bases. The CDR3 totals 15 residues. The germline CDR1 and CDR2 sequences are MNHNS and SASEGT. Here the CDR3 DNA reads TGTGCCAGCAGTAGTTCGGTGGCGGCCCGGGCTGGGGCTTTCTTT. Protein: CASSSSVAARAGAFF.

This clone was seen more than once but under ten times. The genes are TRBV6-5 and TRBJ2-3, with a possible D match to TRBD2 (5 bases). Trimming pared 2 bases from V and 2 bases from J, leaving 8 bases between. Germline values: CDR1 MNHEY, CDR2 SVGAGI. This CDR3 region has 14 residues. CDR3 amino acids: CASSYGLLTDTQYF. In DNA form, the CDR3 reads TGTGCCAGCAGTTACGGACTCCTCACAGATACGCAGTATTTT.

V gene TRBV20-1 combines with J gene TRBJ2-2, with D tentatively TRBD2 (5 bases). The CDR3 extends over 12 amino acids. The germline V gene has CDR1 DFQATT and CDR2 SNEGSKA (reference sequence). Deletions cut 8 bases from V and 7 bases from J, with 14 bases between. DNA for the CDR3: TGCAGTTCCAGCGGTCATAACGGGGAGCTGTTTTTT. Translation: CSSSGHNGELFF.

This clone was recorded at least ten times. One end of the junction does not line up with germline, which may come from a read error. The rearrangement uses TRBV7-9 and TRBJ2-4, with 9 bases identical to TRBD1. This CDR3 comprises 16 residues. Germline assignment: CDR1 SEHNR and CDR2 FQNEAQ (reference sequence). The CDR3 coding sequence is TGTGCCGGCAGCTTAGCCCAAAAGACAGGGGGAAACATTCAGTACTTC. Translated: CAGSLAQKTGGNIQYF. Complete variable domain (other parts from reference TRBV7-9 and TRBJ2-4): DTGVSQNPRHKITKRGQNVTFRCDPISEHNRLYWYRQTLGQGPEFLTYFQNEAQLEKSRLLSDRFSAERPKGSFSTLEIQRTEQGDSAMYLCAGSLAQKTGGNIQYFGAGTRLSVL.

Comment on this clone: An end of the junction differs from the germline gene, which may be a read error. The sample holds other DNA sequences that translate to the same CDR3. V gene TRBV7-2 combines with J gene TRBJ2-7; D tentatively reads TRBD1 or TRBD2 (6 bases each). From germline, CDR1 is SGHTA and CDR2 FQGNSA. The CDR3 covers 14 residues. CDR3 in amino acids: CASKSRGRTSEQYF. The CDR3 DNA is TGCGCCAGCAAATCGAGGGGGAGGACCTCTGAGCAGTACTTC.

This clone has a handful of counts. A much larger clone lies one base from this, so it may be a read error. CDR3 in DNA: TGCAGCGTGAGCCCCTGGTTGGGCGAGCAGTACTTC. Protein: CSVSPWLGEQYF. The rearrangement uses TRBV29-1 and TRBJ2-7, with no clear D. The CDR3 covers 12 residues. V was trimmed by 6 bases and J by 6 bases, leaving 15 bases between them. Germline CDR1 and CDR2: SQVTM and ANQGSEA.

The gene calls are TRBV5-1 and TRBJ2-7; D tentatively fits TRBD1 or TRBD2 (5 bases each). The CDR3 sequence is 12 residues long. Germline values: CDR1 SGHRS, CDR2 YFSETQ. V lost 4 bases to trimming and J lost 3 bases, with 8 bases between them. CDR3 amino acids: CASSGDRYEQYF. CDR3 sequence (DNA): TGCGCCAGCAGCGGGGACCGCTACGAGCAGTACTTC.

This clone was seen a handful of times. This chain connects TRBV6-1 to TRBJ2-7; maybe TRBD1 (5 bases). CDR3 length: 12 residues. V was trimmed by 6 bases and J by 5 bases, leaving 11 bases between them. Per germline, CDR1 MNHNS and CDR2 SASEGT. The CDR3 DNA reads TGTGCCAGCAGAGGGGATCCCCACGAGCAGTACTTC. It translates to CASRGDPHEQYF.

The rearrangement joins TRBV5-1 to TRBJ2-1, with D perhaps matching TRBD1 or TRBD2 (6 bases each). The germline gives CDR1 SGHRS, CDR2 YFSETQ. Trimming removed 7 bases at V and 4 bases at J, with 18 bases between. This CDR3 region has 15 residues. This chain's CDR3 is CASSRVGGQYNEQFF. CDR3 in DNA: TGCGCCAGCTCGAGGGTGGGGGGCCAATACAATGAGCAGTTCTTC.

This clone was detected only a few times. CDR3 DNA: TGTGCCAGCAGTTACTCTGCCAACACTGAAGCTTTCTTT. This translates into CASSYSANTEAFF. The chain joins TRBV6-2 or TRBV6-3 to TRBJ1-1; no reliable D call. Germline CDR1 MNHEY, CDR2 SVGEGT. Trimming cost V 0 bases and J 2 bases, with 4 bases left between them. The CDR3 extends over 13 amino acids.

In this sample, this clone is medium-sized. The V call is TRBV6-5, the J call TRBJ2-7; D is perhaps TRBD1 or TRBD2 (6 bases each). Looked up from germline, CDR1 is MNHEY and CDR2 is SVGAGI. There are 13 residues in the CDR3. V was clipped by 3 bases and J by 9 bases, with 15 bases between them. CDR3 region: CASSYRRETGQYF. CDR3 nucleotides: TGTGCCAGCAGTTATCGACGGGAGACAGGGCAGTACTTC.

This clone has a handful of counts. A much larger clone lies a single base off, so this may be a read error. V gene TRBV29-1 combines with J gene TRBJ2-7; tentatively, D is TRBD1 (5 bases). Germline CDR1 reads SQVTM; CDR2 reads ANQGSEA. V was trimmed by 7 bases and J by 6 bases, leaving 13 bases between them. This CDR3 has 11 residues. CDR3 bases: TGCAGCGGGTTACAGGTGGGCGAGCAGTACTTC. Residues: CSGLQVGEQYF.

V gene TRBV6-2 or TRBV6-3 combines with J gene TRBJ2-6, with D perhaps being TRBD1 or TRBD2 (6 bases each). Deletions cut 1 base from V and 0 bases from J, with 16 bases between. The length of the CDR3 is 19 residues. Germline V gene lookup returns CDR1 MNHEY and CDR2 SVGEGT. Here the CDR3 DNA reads TGTGCCAGCAGTTACTTTCCCGGGGGCCGTGACTCTGGGGCCAACGTCCTGACTTTC. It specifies CASSYFPGGRDSGANVLTF.

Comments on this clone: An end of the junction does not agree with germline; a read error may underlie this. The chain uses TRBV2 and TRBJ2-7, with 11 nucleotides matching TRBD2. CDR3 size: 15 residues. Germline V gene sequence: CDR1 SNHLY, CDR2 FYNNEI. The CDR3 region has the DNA TGTGCCAGCAGTGAGACTAGCGGGACCTACTACGATCAGTGCTTC. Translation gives CASSETSGTYYDQCF.

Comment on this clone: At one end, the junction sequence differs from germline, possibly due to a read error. The CDR3 loop is CASIRDRNFYCYTF. CDR3 in DNA: TGTGCCAGCATCAGAGACAGGAACTTCTATTGCTACACCTTC. This chain uses TRBV7-2 with TRBJ1-2, with D perhaps TRBD1 (6 bases). This CDR3 region has 14 residues. CDR1 and CDR2 (germline): SGHTA, FQGNSA.

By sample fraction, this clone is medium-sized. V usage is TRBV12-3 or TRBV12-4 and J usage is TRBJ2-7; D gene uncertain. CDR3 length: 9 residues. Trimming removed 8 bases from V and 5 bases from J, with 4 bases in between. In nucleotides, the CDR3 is TGTGCCAGCGGGGACGAGCAGTACTTC. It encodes CASGDEQYF.

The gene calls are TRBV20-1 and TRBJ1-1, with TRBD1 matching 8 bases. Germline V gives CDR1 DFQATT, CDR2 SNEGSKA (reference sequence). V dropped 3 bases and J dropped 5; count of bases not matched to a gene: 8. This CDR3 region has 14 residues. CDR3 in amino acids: CSASFVTGDTEAFF. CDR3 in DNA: TGCAGTGCTAGCTTCGTGACAGGGGATACTGAAGCTTTCTTT.

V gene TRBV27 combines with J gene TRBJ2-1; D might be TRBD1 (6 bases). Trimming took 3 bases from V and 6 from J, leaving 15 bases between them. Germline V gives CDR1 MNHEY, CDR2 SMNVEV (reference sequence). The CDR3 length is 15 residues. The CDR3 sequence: CASSFSQVRGNEQFF. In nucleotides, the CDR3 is TGTGCCAGCAGTTTTTCGCAGGTCAGGGGCAATGAGCAGTTCTTC.

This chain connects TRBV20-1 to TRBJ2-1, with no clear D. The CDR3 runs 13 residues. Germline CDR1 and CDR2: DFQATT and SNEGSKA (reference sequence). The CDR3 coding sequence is TGCGGCTGTCCGATCCGATCCTACAATGAGCAGTTCTTC. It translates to CGCPIRSYNEQFF.

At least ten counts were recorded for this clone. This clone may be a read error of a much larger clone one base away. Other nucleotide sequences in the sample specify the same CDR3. CDR3 DNA sequence: TGCGCCTGGAGTGAGCCAGGTCCCAATCAGCCCCAGCATTTT. It is translated as CAWSEPGPNQPQHF. V gene TRBV30 combines with J gene TRBJ1-5; D uncertain. The CDR3 sequence is 14 residues long. Germline CDR1 GTSNPN, CDR2 SVGIG (reference sequence).

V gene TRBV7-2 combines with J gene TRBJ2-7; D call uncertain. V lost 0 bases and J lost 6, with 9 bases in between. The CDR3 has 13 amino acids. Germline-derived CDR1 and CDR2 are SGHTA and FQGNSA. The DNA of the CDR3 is TGTGCCAGCAGCTTAGCAGGGCGACGCGAGCAGTACTTC. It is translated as CASSLAGRREQYF.

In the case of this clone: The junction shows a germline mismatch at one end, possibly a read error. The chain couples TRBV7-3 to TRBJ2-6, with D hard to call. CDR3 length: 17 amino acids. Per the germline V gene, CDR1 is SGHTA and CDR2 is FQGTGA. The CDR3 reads CASSLAVGISGSNVLTF. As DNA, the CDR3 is TGTGCCAGCAGCTTAGCAGTGGGCATCTCTGGGTCCAACGTCCTGACTTTC.

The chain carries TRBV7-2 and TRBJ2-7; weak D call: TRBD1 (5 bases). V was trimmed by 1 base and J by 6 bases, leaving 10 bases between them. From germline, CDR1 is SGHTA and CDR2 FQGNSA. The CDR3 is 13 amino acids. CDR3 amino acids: CASSLEGAFEQYF. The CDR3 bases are TGTGCCAGCAGCTTAGAAGGGGCGTTCGAGCAGTACTTC.